Below, 3 T cell receptor beta chains from the same sample are listed, as sequenced in a study of technical replicates of blood from several donors. Here immunoSEQ multiplex PCR was the method, and the copy in TCRdb shows in-frame clones only, minus some. This table has roughly 79,000 clones, more than 90% appearing once. The source material was T cells isolated from PBMCs. The receptor set was obtained from a human donor in good health.

This chain links TRBV9 with TRBJ2-5; the D is unclear. The CDR3 runs 14 residues. V was clipped by 3 bases and J by 0 bases, with 9 bases between them. The V gene's germline CDR1 is SGDLS and CDR2 YYNGEE. The CDR3 loop is CASSARLYQETQYF. CDR3 DNA: TGTGCCAGCAGCGCAAGACTGTACCAAGAGACCCAGTACTTC.

The gene calls are TRBV12-5 and TRBJ1-1; perhaps TRBD1 as D (6 bases). This CDR3 is built from 11 residues. V was clipped by 9 bases and J by 3 bases, with 8 bases between them. From germline, CDR1 is LGHNT and CDR2 FRNRAP. The CDR3 is CASTGYTEAFF. The CDR3 DNA reads as TGTGCTAGCACAGGGTACACTGAAGCTTTCTTT.

This chain connects TRBV7-9 to TRBJ1-1; a weak D match, TRBD1 (5 bases). Germline CDR1 is SEHNR and CDR2 is FQNEAQ (reference sequence). The V end was cut by 1 base, the J end by 7 bases, with 13 bases between. There are 14 residues in the CDR3. CDR3 amino acids: CASSLDGAYGEAFF. The DNA for the CDR3 is TGTGCCAGCAGCTTAGATGGGGCCTATGGTGAAGCTTTCTTT. The full variable domain, its missing parts supplied by reference TRBV7-9 and TRBJ1-1, is DTGVSQNPRHKITKRGQNVTFRCDPISEHNRLYWYRQTLGQGPEFLTYFQNEAQLEKSRLLSDRFSAERPKGSFSTLEIQRTEQGDSAMYLCASSLDGAYGEAFFGQGTRLTVV.